The 22 T cell receptor beta chains presented below share a single source sample, sequenced in a study of OX40 agonist ivuxolimab in advanced cancers. The repertoire was sequenced with immunoSEQ multiplex PCR; TCRdb's copy has only in-frame clones and lacks some. The table shows some 57,000 clones, with 82% occurring only once. The specimen comprised CD4+ or CD8+ T cells sorted from blood, sampled in a trial of the OX40 agonist ivuxolimab. All receptors come from an adult with an advanced solid tumor such as melanoma, head and neck, liver or kidney cancer.

This sequence joins TRBV27 and TRBJ2-3; 7 bases match TRBD2. The trim removed 6 bases at V and 6 bases at J, leaving 6 bases unmatched. This CDR3 is 13 amino acids long. Germline-derived CDR1 and CDR2 are MNHEY and SMNVEV (reference sequence). In nucleotides, the CDR3 is TGTGCCAGCAGGCGGGGGAGAATGGATACGCAGTATTTT. It specifies CASRRGRMDTQYF.

For the CDR3, the DNA is TGTGCCAGCAGCTCGAAAATCTGGGGGATTAACGTGAACACCGGGGAGCTGTTTTTT. Protein product: CASSSKIWGINVNTGELFF. V gene TRBV7-8 combines with J gene TRBJ2-2; D may be TRBD1 or TRBD2 (5 bases each). Trimming removed 4 bases at V and 1 base at J, with 22 bases between. Germline lookup yields CDR1 SGHVS and CDR2 FQNEAQ. The length of the CDR3 is 19 residues.

About this clone itself: The sample holds other DNA sequences that translate to the same CDR3. V usage is TRBV5-4 and J usage is TRBJ2-3, with 9 bases lining up with TRBD2. V lost 0 bases and J lost 3; bases outside the gene matches: 2. The CDR3 runs to 15 residues. Germline values: CDR1 SGHNT, CDR2 YYREEE (reference sequence). This CDR3 is CASSLALAGTDTQYF. DNA for the CDR3: TGTGCCAGCAGCTTGGCCCTAGCGGGGACAGATACGCAGTATTTT.

The V gene is TRBV7-6, the J gene TRBJ2-5, with unresolved D. This CDR3 region has 12 residues. The germline V gene has CDR1 SGHVS and CDR2 FNYEAQ. Trimming shortened V by 5 bases and J by 7 bases, and 11 bases separated the two germline ends. The CDR3: CASSQMVGTQYF. As DNA, the CDR3 is TGTGCCAGCAGCCAGATGGTAGGGACCCAGTACTTC.

DNA of the CDR3: TGTGCCAGTAGAACAGGGGGGTCCACCGGGGAGCTGTTTTTT. Its protein product is CASRTGGSTGELFF. The chain recombines TRBV19 with TRBJ2-2, with 8 bases aligning to TRBD1. Trimming at V came to 6 bases and at J to 4 bases, leaving 4 bases not matched to a gene. The CDR3 runs to 14 residues. Germline V gene sequence: CDR1 LNHDA, CDR2 SQIVND (reference sequence).

This clone has just a few counts. This chain joins TRBV11-3 and TRBJ1-1, with D maybe TRBD1 (5 bases). Per germline, CDR1 SGHNT and CDR2 YENEEA. The CDR3 length is 15 residues. V gave up 5 bases and J gave up 4 bases, with 17 bases separating them. This CDR3 reads CASSPPGGRSTEAFF. In DNA, the CDR3 is TGTGCCAGCAGCCCTCCGGGGGGACGGAGCACTGAAGCTTTCTTT.

The genes are TRBV7-2 and TRBJ1-4; a weak D match, TRBD1 (6 bases). Germline V lookup: CDR1 SGHTA, CDR2 FQGNSA. The CDR3 runs to 15 residues. V was pared by 5 bases and J by 4 bases, with 14 bases between. CDR3 sequence reads: CASSVRQDFNEKLFF. The CDR3 bases are TGTGCCAGCAGCGTCCGACAGGATTTTAATGAAAAACTGTTTTTT.

The genes are TRBV7-6 and TRBJ2-7; 10 bases align to TRBD1. CDR1 SGHVS and CDR2 FNYEAQ come from the germline V gene. The V segment lost 5 bases and the J segment 2 bases; nucleotides outside the gene matches: 3. CDR3 length: 14 residues. The CDR3 region is CASSRTGGAYEQYF. For the CDR3, the DNA is TGTGCCAGCAGCAGGACAGGGGGTGCCTACGAGCAGTACTTC.

This clone was picked up one time. The chain combines TRBV5-1 with TRBJ2-5, with D tentatively TRBD2 (7 bases). With 4 bases removed from V and 2 bases from J, the gap between germline ends came to 12 bases. The CDR3 has 14 amino acids. Per germline, CDR1 SGHRS and CDR2 YFSETQ. CDR3 coding DNA: TGCGCCAGCAGCCCACAGGGAGGGCAAGAGACCCAGTACTTC. This sequence encodes CASSPQGGQETQYF.

CDR3 amino acids: CASSVTGAYEQYF. The CDR3, as DNA: TGTGCCAGCAGCGTGACAGGGGCCTACGAGCAGTACTTC. V and J are TRBV11-2 and TRBJ2-7; 8 positions match TRBD1. With 5 bases clipped from V and 2 bases from J, the junction kept 2 bases outside the gene matches. The CDR3 spans 13 residues. Germline loops: CDR1 SGHAT, CDR2 FQNNGV.

This chain links TRBV20-1 with TRBJ2-7, with D unclear. The ends were cut back, 0 bases at V and 6 bases at J, with 6 bases in the middle. There are 11 residues in the CDR3. Germline lookup yields CDR1 DFQATT and CDR2 SNEGSKA (reference sequence). The DNA for the CDR3 is TGCAGTGCTAGAGAACACTCCGAGCAGTACTTC. Its translation is CSAREHSEQYF.

The chain has TRBV7-9 and TRBJ2-7; TRBD1 matches at 7 bases. J lost 6 bases, V lost 1 base, and 6 bases had no gene match. The CDR3 runs 14 residues. Germline assignment: CDR1 SEHNR and CDR2 FQNEAQ (reference sequence). The CDR3 DNA sequence: TGTGCCAGCAGCTTAGAACAGGGGCTCGGCGAGCAGTACTTC. It encodes CASSLEQGLGEQYF.

The chain recombines TRBV11-2 with TRBJ2-5; D is undetermined. This CDR3 contains 14 residues. The V end lost 4 bases, the J end lost 0 bases, and 9 bases lay between the germline ends. The germline CDR1 and CDR2 sequences are SGHAT and FQNNGV. CDR3 DNA sequence: TGTGCCAGCAGCTCTTTCGGGTACCAAGAGACCCAGTACTTC. Amino acids: CASSSFGYQETQYF.

The V call is TRBV4-3, the J call TRBJ2-2; 11 bases are a match to TRBD2. The J segment lost 6 bases and the V segment lost 0 bases, leaving 9 bases of the junction unmatched. Germline V gives CDR1 LGHNA, CDR2 YSLEER. The CDR3 loop spans 18 amino acids. CDR3 protein: CASSQDGGLAGGPGELFF. The CDR3 nucleotides read TGCGCCAGCAGCCAAGATGGGGGCCTAGCGGGGGGTCCCGGGGAGCTGTTTTTT.

This rearrangement joins TRBV11-2 to TRBJ1-6; D perhaps matches TRBD1 (6 bases). CDR3 size: 15 residues. Trimming left V 2 bases short and J 7 bases short, with 12 bases between. The germline gives CDR1 SGHAT, CDR2 FQNNGV. The CDR3 spells CASSLRQAENSPLHF. The CDR3 DNA is TGTGCCAGCAGCTTAAGACAGGCGGAGAATTCACCCCTCCACTTT.

The chain joins TRBV7-2 to TRBJ2-7; D perhaps matches TRBD2 (6 bases). The CDR3 totals 16 residues. V lost 1 base and J 6 bases, leaving 19 bases between the germline ends. CDR1 and CDR2 from the germline V gene are SGHTA and FQGNSA. The CDR3 loop reads CASSLVITRGGGEQYF. The DNA of the CDR3 is TGTGCCAGCAGCTTAGTGATTACGCGGGGAGGTGGCGAGCAGTACTTC. The whole variable domain, filled in from reference TRBV7-2 and TRBJ2-7, reads GAGVSQSPSNKVTEKGKDVELRCDPISGHTALYWYRQSLGQGLEFLIYFQGNSAPDKSGLPSDRFSAERTGGSVSTLTIQRTQQEDSAVYLCASSLVITRGGGEQYFGPGTRLTVT.

This clone occurred once. The chain recombines TRBV7-8 with TRBJ1-1, with D unclear. Germline CDR1 and CDR2: SGHVS and FQNEAQ. V was pared by 4 bases and J by 8 bases, with 14 bases between. This CDR3 region has 13 residues. CDR3 sequence reads: CASSSLHVFEAFF. In nucleotides, the CDR3 is TGTGCCAGCAGCTCCCTGCACGTCTTCGAAGCTTTCTTT.

J is TRBJ2-6 and V is TRBV7-7; D ambiguous. CDR3 length: 14 residues. The germline gives CDR1 SSHAT, CDR2 FNYEAQ (reference sequence). The CDR3 sequence: CAIGYDSGANVLTF. CDR3 DNA sequence: TGTGCTATAGGATATGACTCTGGGGCCAACGTCCTGACTTTC.

This clone showed up just once. V gene TRBV2 combines with J gene TRBJ2-1; D ambiguous. The CDR3 extends over 15 amino acids. Germline V lookup: CDR1 SNHLY, CDR2 FYNNEI. V dropped 6 bases and J dropped 0 bases, with 12 bases sitting between them. CDR3 amino acids: CASRISSVSYNEQFF. In DNA form, the CDR3 reads TGTGCCAGCAGAATATCAAGTGTCTCCTACAATGAGCAGTTCTTC. Supplemented by reference TRBV2 and TRBJ2-1, the full variable domain reads EPEVTQTPSHQVTQMGQEVILRCVPISNHLYFYWYRQILGQKVEFLVSFYNNEISEKSEIFDDQFSVERPDGSNFTLKIRSTKLEDSAMYFCASRISSVSYNEQFFGPGTRLTVL.

The rearrangement uses TRBV6-6 and TRBJ2-6, with D unresolved. Germline lookup yields CDR1 MNHNY and CDR2 SVGAGI (reference sequence). The length of the CDR3 is 12 residues. V gave up 2 bases and J gave up 8 bases, with 4 bases separating them. CDR3 DNA: TGTGCCAGCAGTTACGTATCCAACGTCCTGACTTTC. Translation: CASSYVSNVLTF.

The chain has TRBV6-5 and TRBJ2-7, with D possibly matching TRBD2 (5 bases). CDR1 MNHEY and CDR2 SVGAGI come from the germline V gene. V gave up 5 bases and J gave up 0 bases, with 8 bases separating them. This CDR3 is built from 13 residues. CDR3: CASSTTSSYEQYF. CDR3 nucleotides: TGTGCCAGCAGTACCACTAGCTCCTACGAGCAGTACTTC.

As to this clone: The same CDR3 arises from other DNA sequences in this sample as well. This chain connects TRBV11-3 to TRBJ2-1; tentatively, D is TRBD1 (7 bases). Germline V gene lookup returns CDR1 SGHNT and CDR2 YENEEA. V lost 0 bases, J lost 1 base, and 16 bases lay in between. The CDR3 covers 18 residues. DNA of the CDR3: TGTGCCAGCAGCTTAGATCAGGGGGGCAGTAGTTCCTACAATGAGCAGTTCTTC. Translated: CASSLDQGGSSSYNEQFF.